This is a list of T cell receptor beta chains from one sample in a study of blood T cell repertoires in COVID-19. The protocol was immunoSEQ multiplex PCR, while the TCRdb copy is restricted to in-frame clones and leaves out a portion. The sample consists of approximately 70,000 clones, 90% of them appearing once. Sequencing was done on a sample of peripheral blood. The receptors were sampled from a woman aged 18-29 years with acute or convalescent COVID-19. Both conserved end residues are part of each CDR3. Each record gives: V gene, D gene, clone size, J gene, CDR3 protein, CDR3 DNA. D genes are given only for firm matches. Clone size is shown for a subset of rows, as once, few, many or a class of expanded clone.

v_gene: TRBV7-2; d_gene: TRBD2; abundance: -; j_gene: TRBJ2-5; CDR3aa: CASSPTSGGWETQYF; CDR3nt: TGTGCCAGCAGCCCTACTAGCGGGGGGTGGGAGACCCAGTACTTC
v_gene: TRBV4-3; d_gene: TRBD2; abundance: -; j_gene: TRBJ2-3; CDR3aa: CASSQGRLAGTDTQYF; CDR3nt: TGCGCCAGCAGCCAAGGACGTCTAGCGGGCACAGATACGCAGTATTTT
v_gene: TRBV25-1; d_gene: TRBD1; abundance: -; j_gene: TRBJ1-1; CDR3aa: CASSDSGTGVTEAFF; CDR3nt: TGTGCCAGCAGTGACTCCGGGACAGGGGTAACTGAAGCTTTCTTT
v_gene: TRBV4-1; d_gene: TRBD2; abundance: -; j_gene: TRBJ2-1; CDR3aa: CASSQVGSGRSSSYNEQFF; CDR3nt: TGCGCCAGCAGCCAAGTCGGTAGCGGGCGTTCGAGCTCCTACAATGAGCAGTTCTTC
v_gene: TRBV5-1; d_gene: -; abundance: -; j_gene: TRBJ2-3; CDR3aa: CASSSTLRSTDTQYF; CDR3nt: TGCGCCAGCAGTTCGACATTGCGTAGCACAGATACGCAGTATTTT
v_gene: TRBV28; d_gene: TRBD1; abundance: -; j_gene: TRBJ1-5; CDR3aa: CASSRGTGTYSNQPQHF; CDR3nt: TGTGCCAGCAGCCGCGGGACAGGAACTTATAGCAATCAGCCCCAGCATTTT
v_gene: TRBV29-1; d_gene: TRBD1; abundance: -; j_gene: TRBJ2-5; CDR3aa: CSVEGDRGPRETQYF; CDR3nt: TGCAGCGTTGAGGGGGACAGGGGGCCTCGAGAGACCCAGTACTTC
v_gene: TRBV29-1; d_gene: -; abundance: -; j_gene: TRBJ1-5; CDR3aa: CSVEETGSQHF; CDR3nt: TGCAGCGTTGAAGAAACAGGGTCCCAGCATTTT
v_gene: TRBV7-6; d_gene: -; abundance: -; j_gene: TRBJ2-2; CDR3aa: CASSLVRSANTGELFF; CDR3nt: TGTGCCAGCAGCTTAGTCAGGTCAGCGAACACCGGGGAGCTGTTTTTT
v_gene: TRBV19; d_gene: TRBD1; abundance: -; j_gene: TRBJ1-4; CDR3aa: CASSKHQTGENEKLFF; CDR3nt: TGTGCCAGTAGTAAACACCAGACAGGGGAGAATGAAAAACTGTTTTTT
v_gene: TRBV2; d_gene: TRBD1; abundance: -; j_gene: TRBJ2-4; CDR3aa: CASSAGQGGNIQYF; CDR3nt: TGTGCCAGCAGCGCGGGACAGGGTGGAAACATTCAGTACTTC
v_gene: TRBV6-5; d_gene: -; abundance: once; j_gene: TRBJ2-6; CDR3aa: CASRKGVGGANVLTF; CDR3nt: TGTGCCAGCAGAAAAGGGGTTGGAGGGGCCAACGTCCTGACTTTC
v_gene: TRBV27; d_gene: TRBD2; abundance: few; j_gene: TRBJ2-3; CDR3aa: CASSSGTSGTDTQYF; CDR3nt: TGTGCCAGCAGTTCCGGGACTAGCGGCACAGATACGCAGTATTTT
v_gene: TRBV20-1; d_gene: TRBD2; abundance: -; j_gene: TRBJ2-1; CDR3aa: CSASLRTSGRAGQFF; CDR3nt: TGCAGTGCTAGTCTCCGGACTAGCGGGAGGGCGGGGCAGTTCTTC
v_gene: TRBV9; d_gene: -; abundance: -; j_gene: TRBJ1-4; CDR3aa: CASSPHSLVRTNEKLFF; CDR3nt: TGTGCCAGCAGCCCCCACTCTTTGGTCAGGACTAATGAAAAACTGTTTTTT
v_gene: TRBV18; d_gene: TRBD1; abundance: -; j_gene: TRBJ2-2; CDR3aa: CASSPTPGTVSPELFF; CDR3nt: TGTGCCAGCTCACCTACGCCGGGGACAGTATCGCCGGAGCTGTTTTTT
v_gene: TRBV29-1; d_gene: -; abundance: -; j_gene: TRBJ1-2; CDR3aa: CSVGEKGGYTF; CDR3nt: TGCAGCGTTGGTGAAAAGGGGGGCTACACCTTC